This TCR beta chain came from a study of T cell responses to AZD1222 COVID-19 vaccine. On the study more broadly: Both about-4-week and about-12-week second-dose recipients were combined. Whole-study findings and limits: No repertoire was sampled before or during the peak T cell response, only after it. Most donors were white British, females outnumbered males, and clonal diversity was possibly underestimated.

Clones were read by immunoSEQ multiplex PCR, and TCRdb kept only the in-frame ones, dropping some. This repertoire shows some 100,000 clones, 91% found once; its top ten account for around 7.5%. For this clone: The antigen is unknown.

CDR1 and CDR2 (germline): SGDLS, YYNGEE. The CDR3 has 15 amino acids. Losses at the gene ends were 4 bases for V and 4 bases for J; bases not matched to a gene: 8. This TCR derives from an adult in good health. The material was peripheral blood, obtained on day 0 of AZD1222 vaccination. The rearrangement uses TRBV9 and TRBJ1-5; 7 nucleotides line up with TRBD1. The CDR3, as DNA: TGTGCCAGCAGCCCGACAGGGTTAGGGAATCAGCCCCAGCATTTT. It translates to CASSPTGLGNQPQHF. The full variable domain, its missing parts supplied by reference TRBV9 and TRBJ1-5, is DSGVTQTPKHLITATGQRVTLRCSPRSGDLSVYWYQQSLDQGLQFLIQYYNGEERAKGNILERFSAQQFPDLHSELNLSSLELGDSALYFCASSPTGLGNQPQHFGDGTRLSIL.